Below are 10 T cell receptor beta chains sequenced from a single sample in a study of lymphopenia after photon versus proton radiotherapy (dated by TCRdb to between 2019 and 2020). The library was prepared using the immunoSEQ multiplex PCR assay. The table was pulled from immuneACCESS by TCRdb, which kept in-frame rearrangements only. Such tables lose some clones; where checked, under half of the loss comes from unresolved V genes, and the rest has no known cause. In all, the sample holds 17,000 or so clones, and 70% to 90% of those were seen once. Roughly 10% of the sample rests with the top ten. The material sequenced was peripheral blood, taken from a patient treated with proton-based radiotherapy. All receptors derive from a man aged 70-80 years with pancreatic cancer.

The chain employs TRBV9 and TRBJ2-5; no clear D gene. The V gene lost 0 bases and the J gene lost 5 bases, with 14 bases spanning the gap. The CDR3 loop spans 15 amino acids. From germline, CDR1 is SGDLS and CDR2 YYNGEE. In nucleotides, the CDR3 is TGTGCCAGCAGCGTAGAAGGTTTCTACGGGGAGACCCAGTACTTC. It is translated as CASSVEGFYGETQYF.

The chain combines TRBV5-1 with TRBJ2-3, with 10 bases that match TRBD2. From germline, CDR1 is SGHRS and CDR2 YFSETQ. The CDR3 loop spans 16 amino acids. J lost 5 bases, V lost 1 base, and 7 bases had no gene match. Here the CDR3 reads CASSLRLAGRGDTQYF. CDR3 DNA sequence: TGCGCCAGCAGCTTGAGACTAGCGGGCCGGGGAGATACGCAGTATTTT.

In this sample, this clone turned up a few times. The CDR3 DNA is TGTGCCAGTTTGAGACGGGGGAGTGATGGCTACACCTTC. Translating gives CASLRRGSDGYTF. The chain uses TRBV19 and TRBJ1-2, with D possibly being TRBD1 (5 bases). The CDR3 sequence is 13 residues long. The germline V and J ends were trimmed by 8 bases and 6 bases, with 16 bases remaining between them. Germline V lookup: CDR1 LNHDA, CDR2 SQIVND (reference sequence).

This rearrangement joins TRBV6-1 to TRBJ2-1; no definite D call. Germline loops: CDR1 MNHNS, CDR2 SASEGT. The CDR3 loop spans 13 amino acids. Deletions cut 7 bases from V and 10 bases from J, with 17 bases between. The CDR3 coding sequence is TGTGCCAGCACTGGGCCCCAAAGGTCCGAGCAGTTCTTC. Its protein product is CASTGPQRSEQFF.

The chain recombines TRBV6-1 with TRBJ2-7; 7 bases align to TRBD1. The germline gives CDR1 MNHNS, CDR2 SASEGT. The CDR3 totals 13 residues. Trimming took 6 bases from V and 2 from J; bases not matched to a gene: 4. The CDR3 sequence is CASRLGQTYEQYF. Written as DNA, the CDR3 is TGTGCCAGCAGATTGGGACAGACCTACGAGCAGTACTTC.

The V gene is TRBV9, the J gene TRBJ2-7, with D possibly being TRBD1 or TRBD2 (5 bases each). Germline V gene sequence: CDR1 SGDLS, CDR2 YYNGEE. Trimming removed 2 bases from V and 2 bases from J, with 14 bases in between. The CDR3 runs to 15 residues. The CDR3 sequence: CASSVEGRGTYEQYF. The CDR3 DNA is TGTGCCAGCAGCGTTGAGGGGCGCGGAACCTACGAGCAGTACTTC.

The chain is built from TRBV7-5 and TRBJ2-1. TRBV7-5 is described as a pseudogene. The CDR3 consists of 17 residues. Written as DNA, the CDR3 is TGTGTCAGAAGCTTAGGGGGGAAGGTGGCCTCCTACAATGAGCAGTTCTTC. Its protein is CVRSLGGKVASYNEQFF.

V usage is TRBV30 and J usage is TRBJ1-5; possibly TRBD1 for D (6 bases). V shed 3 bases and J shed 12 bases, with 18 bases lying between them. The CDR3 totals 13 residues. Per the germline V gene, CDR1 is GTSNPN and CDR2 is SVGIG (reference sequence). As DNA, the CDR3 is TGTGCCTGGAGCGCGACCCGGGACATCGGCCAGCATTTT. This encodes CAWSATRDIGQHF. The full variable domain, in which reference TRBV30 and TRBJ1-5 provide the parts outside the CDR3, is SQTIHQWPATLVQPVGSPLSLECTVEGTSNPNLYWYRQAAGRGLQLLFYSVGIGQISSEVPQNLSASRPQDRQFILSSKKLLLSDSGFYLCAWSATRDIGQHFGDGTRLSIL.

The V gene is TRBV7-6, the J gene TRBJ1-6, with unresolved D. The CDR3 contains 15 residues. The germline gives CDR1 SGHVS, CDR2 FNYEAQ. The V end lost 0 bases, the J end lost 9 bases, and 12 bases lay between the germline ends. The CDR3 region has the DNA TGTGCCAGCAGCTTAGCGGACTTGCACAGTTCACCCCTCCACTTT. Encoded protein: CASSLADLHSSPLHF.

The chain has TRBV10-3 and TRBJ2-5, with D maybe TRBD2 (6 bases). CDR3 length equals 13 residues. Germline CDR1 is ENHRY and CDR2 is SYGVKD. Trimming removed 4 bases from V and 5 bases from J, with 11 bases in between. CDR3 protein: CAISAGVGETQYF. CDR3 nucleotide sequence: TGTGCCATCAGTGCGGGAGTGGGGGAGACCCAGTACTTC.